Each of the 8 T cell receptor beta chains below was sequenced from the same sample in a study of shared clonotypes between healthy human individuals. Profiling relied on immunoSEQ multiplex PCR, and the TCRdb table lists in-frame clones only, not all of them. The sample includes 2 million or so clones, 85% to 95% seen only once; the top ten take more than 0.1%. The specimen sequenced was naive CD4+ T cells sorted from blood. Subset here: CD45RA+ positively selected. The receptors were gathered from a man between 18 and 29 years old in good health.

Remarks on this clone: Other DNA sequences in this sample translate to the same CDR3. The chain recombines TRBV6-1 with TRBJ1-1; 8 nucleotides agree with TRBD1. The germline gives CDR1 MNHNS, CDR2 SASEGT. J lost 5 bases, V lost 4 bases, and 3 bases had no gene match. This CDR3 has 13 amino acids. The CDR3 region is CASSGQGFTEAFF. CDR3 DNA: TGTGCCAGCAGTGGACAGGGGTTTACTGAAGCTTTCTTT.

The chain carries TRBV18 and TRBJ1-4; D unclear. The CDR3 contains 16 residues. The V and J ends lost 3 bases and 4 bases respectively, with 15 bases between them. From germline, CDR1 is KGHSH and CDR2 LQKENI. CDR3 sequence: CASSPPSQAVNEKLFF. In nucleotides, the CDR3 is TGTGCCAGCTCACCCCCCTCGCAGGCTGTTAATGAAAAACTGTTTTTT.

The J gene is TRBJ2-1, the V gene TRBV4-3; 11 bases map to TRBD2. V was clipped by 1 base and J by 6 bases; unmatched bases: 14. Per the germline V gene, CDR1 is LGHNA and CDR2 is YSLEER. This CDR3 spans 19 amino acids. The chain's CDR3 is CASSQAWLAGGPQSNEQFF. CDR3 coding DNA: TGCGCCAGCAGCCAAGCATGGCTAGCGGGAGGCCCACAATCCAATGAGCAGTTCTTC.

The rearrangement joins TRBV10-3 to TRBJ1-2; D unclear. CDR1 is ENHRY, CDR2 SYGVKD, per germline. The CDR3 extends over 13 amino acids. The ends were cut back, 3 bases at V and 8 bases at J, with 13 bases in the middle. The CDR3 DNA reads as TGTGCCATCAGTGACGTCGGGGTTGGCGGCTACACCTTC. This codes for CAISDVGVGGYTF.

The J gene is TRBJ2-2, the V gene TRBV2, with 7 nucleotides matching TRBD2. The length of the CDR3 is 15 residues. V was clipped by 6 bases and J by 3 bases; unmatched bases: 7. Germline-derived CDR1 and CDR2 are SNHLY and FYNNEI. This CDR3 reads CASRRQSGDTGELFF. The CDR3 DNA is TGTGCCAGCAGACGACAGAGCGGGGACACCGGGGAGCTGTTTTTT.

The chain employs TRBV10-2 and TRBJ2-3, with no clear D. The CDR3 covers 14 residues. Germline V lookup: CDR1 WSHSY, CDR2 SAAADI. V was trimmed by 1 base and J by 8 bases, leaving 13 bases between them. The CDR3 nucleotides read TGCGCCAGCAGTGAGTTCTCATCGCCCAGTACGCAGTATTTT. Translated: CASSEFSSPSTQYF.

This clone was seen only once. The chain links TRBV28 to TRBJ2-1, with D possibly matching TRBD1 (5 bases). The germline V gene encodes CDR1 MDHEN and CDR2 SYDVKM. Trimming left V 11 bases short and J 0 bases short, with 11 bases between. This CDR3 spans 13 amino acids. As DNA, the CDR3 is TGTGCCTCTGGACACCCCTCCTACAATGAGCAGTTCTTC. Protein sequence: CASGHPSYNEQFF. Together with reference TRBV28 and TRBJ2-1, the CDR3 gives the full variable domain: DVKVTQSSRYLVKRTGEKVFLECVQDMDHENMFWYRQDPGLGLRLIYFSYDVKMKEKGDIPEGYSVSREKKERFSLILESASTNQTSMYLCASGHPSYNEQFFGPGTRLTVL.

The gene calls are TRBV4-1 and TRBJ2-2; D remains ambiguous. CDR1 is MGHRA, CDR2 YSYEKL, per germline. This CDR3 comprises 16 residues. Trimming cost V 0 bases and J 5 bases, with 13 bases left between them. The chain's CDR3 is CASSQDSRPVTGELFF. The DNA of the CDR3 is TGCGCCAGCAGCCAAGACTCCCGACCAGTTACCGGGGAGCTGTTTTTT.